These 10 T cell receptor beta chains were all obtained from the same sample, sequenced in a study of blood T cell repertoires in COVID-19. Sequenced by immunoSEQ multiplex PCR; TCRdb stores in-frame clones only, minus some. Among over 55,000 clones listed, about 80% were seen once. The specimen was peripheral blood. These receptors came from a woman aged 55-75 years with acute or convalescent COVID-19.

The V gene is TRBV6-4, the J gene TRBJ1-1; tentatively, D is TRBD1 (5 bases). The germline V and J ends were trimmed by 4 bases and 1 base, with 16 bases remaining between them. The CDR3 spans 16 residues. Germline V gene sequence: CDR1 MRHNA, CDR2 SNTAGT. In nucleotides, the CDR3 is TGTGCCAGCAGTGGCCTAGGGGTGCGCGGGAACACTGAAGCTTTCTTT. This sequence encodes CASSGLGVRGNTEAFF.

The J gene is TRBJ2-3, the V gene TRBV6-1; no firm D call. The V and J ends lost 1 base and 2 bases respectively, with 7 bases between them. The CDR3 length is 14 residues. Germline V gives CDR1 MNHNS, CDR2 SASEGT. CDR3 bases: TGTGCCAGCAGTGAAGGCAGAATCACAGATACGCAGTATTTT. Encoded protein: CASSEGRITDTQYF.

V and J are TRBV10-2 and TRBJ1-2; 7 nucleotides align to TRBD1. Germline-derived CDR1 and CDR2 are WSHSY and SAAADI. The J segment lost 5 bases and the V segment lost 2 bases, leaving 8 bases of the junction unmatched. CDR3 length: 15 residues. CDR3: CASSEVGTAFYGYTF. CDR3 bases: TGCGCCAGCAGTGAGGTCGGGACAGCTTTTTATGGCTACACCTTC.

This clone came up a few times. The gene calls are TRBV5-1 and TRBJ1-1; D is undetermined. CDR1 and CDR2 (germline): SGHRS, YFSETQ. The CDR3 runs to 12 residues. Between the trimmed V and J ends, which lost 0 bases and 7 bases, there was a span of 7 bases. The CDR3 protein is CASSLAGDEAFF. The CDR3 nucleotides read TGCGCCAGCAGCTTGGCCGGTGATGAAGCTTTCTTT.

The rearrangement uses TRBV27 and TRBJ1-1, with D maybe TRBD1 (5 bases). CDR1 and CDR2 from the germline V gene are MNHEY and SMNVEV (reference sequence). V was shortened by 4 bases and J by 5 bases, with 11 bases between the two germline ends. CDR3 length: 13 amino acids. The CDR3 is CASSWSGQTEAFF. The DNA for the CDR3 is TGTGCCAGCAGTTGGTCAGGGCAAACTGAAGCTTTCTTT.

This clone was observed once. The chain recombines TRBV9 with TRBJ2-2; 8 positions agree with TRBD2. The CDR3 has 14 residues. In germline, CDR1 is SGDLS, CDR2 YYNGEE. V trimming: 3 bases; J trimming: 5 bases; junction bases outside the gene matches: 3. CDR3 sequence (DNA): TGTGCCAGCAGCGCGACTAGCGTGACCGGGGAGCTGTTTTTT. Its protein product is CASSATSVTGELFF. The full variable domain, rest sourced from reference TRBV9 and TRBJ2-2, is DSGVTQTPKHLITATGQRVTLRCSPRSGDLSVYWYQQSLDQGLQFLIQYYNGEERAKGNILERFSAQQFPDLHSELNLSSLELGDSALYFCASSATSVTGELFFGEGSRLTVL.

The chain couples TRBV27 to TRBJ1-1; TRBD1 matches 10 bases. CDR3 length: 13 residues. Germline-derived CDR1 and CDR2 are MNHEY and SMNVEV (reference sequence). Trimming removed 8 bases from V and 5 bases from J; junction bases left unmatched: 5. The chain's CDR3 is CASRRTGGTEAFF. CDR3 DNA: TGTGCCAGCCGTAGGACAGGGGGGACTGAAGCTTTCTTT.

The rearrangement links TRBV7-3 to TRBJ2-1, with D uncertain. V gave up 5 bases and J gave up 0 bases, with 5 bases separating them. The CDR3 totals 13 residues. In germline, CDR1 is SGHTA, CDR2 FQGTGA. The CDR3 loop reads CASSINSYNEQFF. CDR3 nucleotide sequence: TGTGCCAGCAGCATCAACTCCTACAATGAGCAGTTCTTC.

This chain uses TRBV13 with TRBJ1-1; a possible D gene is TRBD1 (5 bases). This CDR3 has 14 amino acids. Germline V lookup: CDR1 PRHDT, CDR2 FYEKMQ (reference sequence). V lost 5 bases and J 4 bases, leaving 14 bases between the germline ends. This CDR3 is CASSQMWGGTEAFF. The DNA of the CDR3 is TGTGCCAGCAGCCAGATGTGGGGGGGCACTGAAGCTTTCTTT.

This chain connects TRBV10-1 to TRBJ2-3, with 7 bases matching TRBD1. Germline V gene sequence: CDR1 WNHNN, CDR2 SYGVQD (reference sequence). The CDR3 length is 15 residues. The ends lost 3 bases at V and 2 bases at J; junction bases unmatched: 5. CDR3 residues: CASSEETGTTDTQYF. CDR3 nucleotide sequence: TGCGCCAGCAGTGAAGAGACAGGGACCACAGATACGCAGTATTTT.